The T cell receptor (beta chain) under discussion was sequenced for a study of beta chain features in type 1 diabetes (dated by TCRdb to about 2018). Concerning the study at large: Patients and healthy donors did not differ in mean age, gender distribution, total cell number or subset yield. In the study, recently diagnosed type 1 diabetes patients and matched healthy donors were compared on the TCRB repertoires of their sorted circulating CD4+ T cell subsets. A total of about 110 million sorted cells were examined across all samples, and the number of cells per subset was strongly correlated with RNA yield. Regulatory and stem cell-like memory subsets were isolated from only 8 patients and about eight healthy donors, whereas naive and central memory subsets came from all 30 or so donors. Study-wide findings and limitations: PCR might favor shorter templates, but patient and control samples were amplified and corrected together, so any skew would affect both groups equally. Sequencing cDNA rather than genomic DNA could over-represent highly expressing activated cells, although activation and CD3 levels did not differ between groups. A moderate but significant shortening of TCRB CDR3 length was observed in type 1 diabetes patients in all four CD4+ subsets. Naive, central memory and regulatory TCRB repertoires appeared more similar among patients than among healthy donors. Only small numbers of individuals were included in the HLA sub-analyses, which left unresolved whether HLA type had any influence on TCRB rearrangement. At VDJ recombination sites, type 1 diabetes patients had fewer insertions and more deleted nucleotides, which implies abnormalities in thymic rearrangement.

A few counts support this clone. Its antigen target is currently unknown. Base qualities are not recorded, but no much larger clone differs from it by a single base. Sequences DFQATT (CDR1) and SNEGSKA (CDR2) are obtained from the germline V gene (reference sequence). From cysteine to phenylalanine, the CDR3 is 11 amino acids long. The entry retains the CDR3 DNA only, 33 bases that are in frame from base 1. The V and J ends are trimmed by 5 bases and 11 bases, leaving 15 bases between them. The entire amount of isolated RNA was reverse transcribed using the High Capacity cDNA Reverse Transcription Kit, so the sequenced TCRB transcripts were expressed ones. Naive, central memory and regulatory T cell samples underwent deep immunoSEQ sequencing, averaging roughly 3.4 million total reads per sample. After sorted cells were lysed in RLT buffer, RNA was extracted with DNase-treated RNeasy Micro or Mini kits, with the choice depending on cell number. To prevent cross-contamination, each cell subset was processed individually, whereas patient and healthy donor samples were processed jointly. The immunoSEQ multiplex PCR was used to amplify TCRB sequences from cDNA, generating 87-bp fragments that spanned the CDR3 region. Sequencing of the amplicons was performed on the Illumina HiSeq platform. In the paper's pipeline: Synthetic template baselines were used to correct PCR bias computationally, reads within Hamming distance 2 were collapsed, and singletons that could not be merged were discarded. By aligning reads against IMGT, V, D and J genes, CDR3 length, and insertions or deletions at six rearrangement sites were assigned. Within each subset, clonotype counts were normalized to sorted cell number, and only after that were true diversity and Gini coefficients computed with the tcR R package. Repertoire sharing was quantified using the overlap coefficient calculated on TCRB nucleotide sequences. TCRdb took this table from immuneACCESS and kept in-frame rearrangements with V and J called. Such tables lack part of the clones; where checked against another copy, unresolved V genes explain under half of the gap, and the rest is unexplained. V and J calls and clone size are copied from that table; D and trimming were computed from the DNA. A total of some 150,000 clones appear in this sample, more than 10% of them only once. Roughly 1.4% of the sample goes to the ten largest clones.

A single peripheral blood draw of about 120 mL on average was collected from each donor into heparinised tubes. Using a panel that included CD45RO, CCR7, CD25, CD127, CD95 and CD27, naive, central memory, regulatory and stem cell-like memory CD4+ T cells were sorted on a BD FACSAria II. Purity was above 95% for every sorted population. Right away, PBMCs were isolated by Lymphoprep density gradient centrifugation and were stained directly, with no culture step. Samples were stained and sorted in pairs, with one healthy donor and one patient per experiment, so that batch effects were minimized. Sequences were obtained from central memory CD4+ T cells from blood. The rearranged chain carries TRBV20-1 and TRBJ1-1, with no confident D gene call. This TCR was recovered from a man aged 18 to 35 with type 1 diabetes. The CDR3 amino acid sequence is: CSAEAMMGAFF. The DNA is TGCAGTGCTGAGGCTATGATGGGGGCTTTCTTT.